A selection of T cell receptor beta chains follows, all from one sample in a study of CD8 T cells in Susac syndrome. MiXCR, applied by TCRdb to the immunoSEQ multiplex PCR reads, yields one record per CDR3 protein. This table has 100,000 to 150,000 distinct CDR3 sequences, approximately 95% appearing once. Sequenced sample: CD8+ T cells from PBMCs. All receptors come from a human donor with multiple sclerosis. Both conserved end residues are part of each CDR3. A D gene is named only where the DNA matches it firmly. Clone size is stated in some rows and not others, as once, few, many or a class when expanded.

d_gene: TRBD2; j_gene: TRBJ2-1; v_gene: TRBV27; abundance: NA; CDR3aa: CASSLAATSYNEQFF; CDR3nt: TGTGCCAGCAGTCTAGCGGCAACCTCCTACAATGAGCAGTTCTTC
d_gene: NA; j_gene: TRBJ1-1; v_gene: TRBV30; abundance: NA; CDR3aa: CAWDGRGTEAFF; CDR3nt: TGTGCCTGGGATGGAAGGGGCACTGAAGCTTTCTTT
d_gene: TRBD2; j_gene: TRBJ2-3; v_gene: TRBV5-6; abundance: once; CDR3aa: CASSAGGGDTQYF; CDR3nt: TGTGCCAGCAGCGCCGGGGGAGGGGATACGCAGTATTTT
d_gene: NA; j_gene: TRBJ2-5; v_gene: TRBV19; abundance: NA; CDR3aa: CASSLSGETQYF; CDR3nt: TGTGCCAGTAGTCTATCGGGAGAGACCCAGTACTTC
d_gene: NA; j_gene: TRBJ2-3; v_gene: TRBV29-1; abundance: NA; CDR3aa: CSVVSGLERADTQYF; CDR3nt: TGCAGCGTTGTATCGGGGCTAGAGAGGGCAGATACGCAGTATTTT
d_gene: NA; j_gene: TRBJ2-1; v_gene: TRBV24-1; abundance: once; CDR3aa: CATSDLRGDPYNEQFF; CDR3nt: TGTGCCACCAGTGATTTGCGTGGGGACCCCTACAATGAGCAGTTCTTC
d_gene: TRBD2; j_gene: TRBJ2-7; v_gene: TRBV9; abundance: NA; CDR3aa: CASSRGEGKPYEQYF; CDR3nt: TGTGCCAGCAGCCGGGGGGAGGGGAAACCCTACGAGCAGTACTTC
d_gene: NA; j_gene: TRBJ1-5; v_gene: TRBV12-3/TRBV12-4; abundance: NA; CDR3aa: CAVPSGVGQPQHF; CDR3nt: TGTGCCGTCCCTTCCGGGGTGGGACAGCCCCAGCATTTT
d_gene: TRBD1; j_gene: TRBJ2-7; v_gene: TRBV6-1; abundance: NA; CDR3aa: CASSEWAGGPYEQYF; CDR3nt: TGTGCCAGCAGTGAATGGGCAGGGGGCCCCTACGAGCAGTACTTC
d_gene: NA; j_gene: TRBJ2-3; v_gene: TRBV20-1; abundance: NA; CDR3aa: CSATDGTDTQYF; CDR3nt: TGCAGTGCCACCGATGGGACAGATACGCAGTATTTT
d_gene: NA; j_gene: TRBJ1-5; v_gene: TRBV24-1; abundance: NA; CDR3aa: CATSVGVNQPQHF; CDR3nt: TGTGCCACCAGTGTAGGGGTAAATCAGCCCCAGCATTTT
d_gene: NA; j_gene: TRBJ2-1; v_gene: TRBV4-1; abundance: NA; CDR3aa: CASSPRAVNEQFF; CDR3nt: TGCGCCAGCAGCCCCCGGGCCGTCAATGAGCAGTTCTTC
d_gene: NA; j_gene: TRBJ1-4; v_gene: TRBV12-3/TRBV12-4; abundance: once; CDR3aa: CASSPLGDGANEKLFF; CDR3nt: TGTGCCAGCAGTCCCCTCGGGGACGGGGCTAATGAAAAACTGTTTTTT
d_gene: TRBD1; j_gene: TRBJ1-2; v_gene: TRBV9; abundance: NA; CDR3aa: CASSMGQGVYGYTF; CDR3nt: TGTGCCAGCAGCATGGGACAGGGGGTGTATGGCTACACCTTC
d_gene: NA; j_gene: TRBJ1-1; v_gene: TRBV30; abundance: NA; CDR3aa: CAWSSNLNTEAFF; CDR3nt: TGTGCCTGGAGTTCGAATCTAAACACTGAAGCTTTCTTT
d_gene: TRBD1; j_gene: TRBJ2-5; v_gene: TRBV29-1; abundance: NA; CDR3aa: CSVGGTTGGLGETQYF; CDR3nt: TGCAGCGTTGGGGGCACAACAGGGGGCTTAGGGGAGACCCAGTACTTC
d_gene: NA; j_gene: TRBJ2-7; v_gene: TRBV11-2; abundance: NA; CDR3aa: CASSPGAGPLYEQYF; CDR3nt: TGTGCCAGCAGCCCAGGAGCAGGCCCCCTCTACGAGCAGTACTTC
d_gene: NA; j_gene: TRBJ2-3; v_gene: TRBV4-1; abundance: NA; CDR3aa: CASSQGGDVARGDTQYF; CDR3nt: TGCGCCAGCAGCCAAGGTGGAGACGTAGCCCGAGGTGATACGCAGTATTTT
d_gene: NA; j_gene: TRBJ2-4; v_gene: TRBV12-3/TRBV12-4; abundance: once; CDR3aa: CASRSRGGSLAKNIQYF; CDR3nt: TGTGCCAGCAGGTCCCGGGGCGGCTCCTTAGCCAAAAACATTCAGTACTTC
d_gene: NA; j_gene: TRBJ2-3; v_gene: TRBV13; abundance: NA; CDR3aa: CASSPRGKGTDTQYF; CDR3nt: TGTGCCAGCAGTCCCAGGGGAAAAGGCACAGATACGCAGTATTTT
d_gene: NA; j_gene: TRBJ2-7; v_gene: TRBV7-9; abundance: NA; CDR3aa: CASSSRVTYEQYF; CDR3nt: TGTGCCAGCAGCTCCAGGGTGACCTACGAGCAGTACTTC
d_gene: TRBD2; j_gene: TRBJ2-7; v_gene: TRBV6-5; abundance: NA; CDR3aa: CASSHRGRALYEQYF; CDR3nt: TGTGCCAGCAGTCACCGGGGGAGGGCCCTCTACGAGCAGTACTTC
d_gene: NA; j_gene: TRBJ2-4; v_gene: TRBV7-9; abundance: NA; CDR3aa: CASSLVTAAKNIQYF; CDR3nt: TGTGCCAGCAGCTTAGTGACAGCTGCCAAAAACATTCAGTACTTC
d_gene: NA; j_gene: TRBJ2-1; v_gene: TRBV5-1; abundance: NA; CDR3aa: CASSLVSTYNEQFF; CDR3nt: TGCGCCAGCAGCTTGGTCTCCACCTACAATGAGCAGTTCTTC
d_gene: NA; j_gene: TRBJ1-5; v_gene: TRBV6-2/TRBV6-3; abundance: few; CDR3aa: CASRPDLSNQPQHF; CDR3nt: TGTGCCAGCAGGCCCGACCTCAGCAATCAGCCCCAGCATTTT
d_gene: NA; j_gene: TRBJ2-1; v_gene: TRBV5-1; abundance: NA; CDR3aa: CASSPDRHLKDEQFF; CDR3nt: TGCGCCAGCAGCCCAGATCGGCACCTTAAAGATGAGCAGTTCTTC
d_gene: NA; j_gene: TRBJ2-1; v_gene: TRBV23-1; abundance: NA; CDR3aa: CASIRDIYNEQFF; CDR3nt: TGCGCCAGCATAAGGGATATCTACAATGAGCAGTTCTTC
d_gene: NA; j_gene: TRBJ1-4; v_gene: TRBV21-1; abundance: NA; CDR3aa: CASTLRGTFKESTNEKLFF; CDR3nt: TGTGCCAGCACCCTGAGAGGGACATTTAAAGAGTCGACTAATGAAAAACTGTTTTTT
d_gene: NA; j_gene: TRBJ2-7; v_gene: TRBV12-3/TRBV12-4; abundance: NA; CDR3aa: CASSFGQTYEQYF; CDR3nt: TGTGCCAGCAGTTTTGGTCAGACCTACGAGCAGTACTTC
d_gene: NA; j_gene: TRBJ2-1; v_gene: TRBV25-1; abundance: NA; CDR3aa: CASRDPGQGSSGSENEQFF; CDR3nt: TGTGCCAGCAGAGACCCGGGACAGGGGTCTAGCGGGAGTGAGAATGAGCAGTTCTTC
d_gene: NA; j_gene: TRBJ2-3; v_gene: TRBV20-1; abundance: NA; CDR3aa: CSAAHRKSSTDTQYF; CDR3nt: TGCAGTGCTGCCCACAGAAAAAGTAGCACAGATACGCAGTATTTT
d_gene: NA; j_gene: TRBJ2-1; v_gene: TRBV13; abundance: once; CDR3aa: CASSLVGSSYNEQFF; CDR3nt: TGTGCCAGCAGCTTAGTGGGGAGCTCCTACAATGAGCAGTTCTTC
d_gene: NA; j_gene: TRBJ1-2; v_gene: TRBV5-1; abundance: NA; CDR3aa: CASSGDSYGYTF; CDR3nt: TGCGCCAGCAGCGGAGACAGCTATGGCTACACCTTC
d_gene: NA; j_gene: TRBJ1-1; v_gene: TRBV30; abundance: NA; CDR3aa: CAWSVGAPEAFF; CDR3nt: TGTGCCTGGAGTGTAGGGGCCCCTGAAGCTTTCTTT
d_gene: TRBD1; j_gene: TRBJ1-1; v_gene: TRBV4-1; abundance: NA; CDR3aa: CASSRQGRTEAFF; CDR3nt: TGCGCCAGCAGCCGACAGGGGAGGACTGAAGCTTTCTTT
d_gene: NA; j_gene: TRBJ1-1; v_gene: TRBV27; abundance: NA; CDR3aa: CASHVARNTEAFF; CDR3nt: TGTGCCAGCCACGTAGCGCGGAACACTGAAGCTTTCTTT
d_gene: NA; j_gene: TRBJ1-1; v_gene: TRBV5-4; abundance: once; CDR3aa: CASSGGRNTEAFF; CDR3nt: TGTGCCAGCAGCGGGGGCCGGAACACTGAAGCTTTCTTT
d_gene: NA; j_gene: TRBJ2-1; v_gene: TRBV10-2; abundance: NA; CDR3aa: CASATGSAYNEQFF; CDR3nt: TGCGCCAGCGCTACAGGTAGCGCCTACAATGAGCAGTTCTTC
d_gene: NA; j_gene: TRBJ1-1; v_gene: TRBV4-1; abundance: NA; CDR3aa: CASSHNPPGTEAFF; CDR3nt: TGCGCCAGCAGCCACAACCCGCCCGGGACTGAAGCTTTCTTT
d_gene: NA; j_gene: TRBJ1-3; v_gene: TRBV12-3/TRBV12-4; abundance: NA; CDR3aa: CASSPGGISGNTIYF; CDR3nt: TGTGCCAGCAGTCCAGGAGGGATCTCTGGAAACACCATATATTTT
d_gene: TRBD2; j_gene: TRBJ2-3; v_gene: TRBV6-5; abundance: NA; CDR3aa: CASSYGSSGRTDTQYF; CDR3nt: TGTGCCAGCAGTTACGGGTCTAGCGGGAGAACAGATACGCAGTATTTT
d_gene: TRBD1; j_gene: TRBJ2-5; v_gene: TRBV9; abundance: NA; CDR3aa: CASSHSDRGVETQYF; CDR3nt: TGTGCCAGCAGCCACTCGGACAGGGGCGTTGAGACCCAGTACTTC
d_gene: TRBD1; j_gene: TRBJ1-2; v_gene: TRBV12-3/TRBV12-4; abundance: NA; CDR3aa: CASSGGRGLDYGYTF; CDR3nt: TGTGCCAGCAGCGGCGGGAGGGGGCTGGACTATGGCTACACCTTC
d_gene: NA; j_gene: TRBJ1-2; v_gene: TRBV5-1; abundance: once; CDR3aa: CASSSKRQKSYGYTF; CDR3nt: TGCGCCAGCAGCTCTAAGAGGCAGAAGTCCTATGGCTACACCTTC
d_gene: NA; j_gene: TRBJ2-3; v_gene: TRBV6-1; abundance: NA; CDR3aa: CASSEGWLYTDTQYF; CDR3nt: TGTGCCAGCAGTGAAGGGTGGCTTTACACAGATACGCAGTATTTT